Shown below are 27 T cell receptor beta chains from a single sample sequenced in a study of CD8+ T cells in alopecia areata. Indicated treatment: oral pan-JAK inhibitor, 5-10 mg twice daily. Following extraction, RNA underwent reverse transcription to cDNA, which served as the sequencing template. The table came from immunoSEQ multiplex PCR; TCRdb's copy has only in-frame clones and leaves some out. The sample has about 190,000 clones, less than 70% seen once; the top ten hold roughly 1.3%. This specimen consisted of CD4+ T cells sorted from blood, obtained around week 50, from a patient treated with tofacitinib. The origin of the receptors is a human donor with alopecia areata.

This chain joins TRBV5-5 and TRBJ2-1, with D perhaps matching TRBD2 (8 bases). From germline, CDR1 is SGHKS and CDR2 YYEKEE (reference sequence). The CDR3 spans 17 residues. V gave up 6 bases and J gave up 8 bases, with 27 bases separating them. The CDR3 spells CASIRSQGLGGSDEQFF. CDR3 coding DNA: TGTGCCAGCATAAGGTCGCAGGGACTAGGGGGCTCGGATGAGCAGTTCTTC.

This rearrangement joins TRBV4-2 to TRBJ2-3; TRBD2 agrees at 8 bases. Germline CDR1 is LGHNA and CDR2 is YNFKEQ. This CDR3 is 17 amino acids long. Trimming at V came to 0 bases and at J to 5 bases, leaving 10 bases not matched to a gene. CDR3 sequence: CASSQEKDGGAGDTQYF. CDR3 DNA sequence: TGTGCCAGCAGCCAAGAGAAGGACGGGGGGGCTGGAGATACGCAGTATTTT.

The rearrangement joins TRBV5-6 to TRBJ1-6; tentatively, D is TRBD1 (6 bases). Germline values: CDR1 SGHDT, CDR2 YYEEEE. V lost 4 bases and J 13 bases, leaving 24 bases between the germline ends. This CDR3 contains 16 residues. CDR3 nucleotide sequence: TGTGCCAGCAGCCGACCCGGGACAACGGGGACGGTGCCCCTCCACTTT. Translating gives CASSRPGTTGTVPLHF.

In its sample, this clone was seen many times. V gene TRBV7-2 combines with J gene TRBJ2-7; D not resolved. Looked up from germline, CDR1 is SGHTA and CDR2 is FQGNSA. The ends were cut back, 3 bases at V and 1 base at J, with 7 bases in the middle. This CDR3 contains 13 residues. The CDR3 DNA sequence: TGTGCCAGCAGCTTTGAACAGTCCTACGAGCAGTACTTC. This sequence encodes CASSFEQSYEQYF. Using reference TRBV7-2 and TRBJ2-7 for the parts outside the CDR3, the full variable domain is GAGVSQSPSNKVTEKGKDVELRCDPISGHTALYWYRQSLGQGLEFLIYFQGNSAPDKSGLPSDRFSAERTGGSVSTLTIQRTQQEDSAVYLCASSFEQSYEQYFGPGTRLTVT.

V and J are TRBV5-1 and TRBJ2-2, with D perhaps matching TRBD1 or TRBD2 (7 bases each). The CDR3 is 17 residues long. Germline CDR1 is SGHRS and CDR2 is YFSETQ. V was trimmed by 4 bases and J by 0 bases, leaving 16 bases between them. The CDR3, as DNA: TGCGCCAGCAGCAGCGGGACAGTAATTGCGAACACCGGGGAGCTGTTTTTT. This sequence encodes CASSSGTVIANTGELFF.

CDR3 region: CSGRPAARTDTQYF. The CDR3 DNA follows: TGCAGCGGTAGGCCGGCGGCACGCACAGATACGCAGTATTTT. The chain links TRBV29-1 to TRBJ2-3; no reliable D call. CDR3 size: 14 residues. The V end was cut by 7 bases, the J end by 1 base, with 15 bases between. CDR1 is SQVTM, CDR2 ANQGSEA, per germline.

V usage is TRBV5-4 and J usage is TRBJ2-4, with 10 bases fitting TRBD1. V was clipped by 4 bases and J by 5 bases; unmatched bases: 3. The CDR3 has 14 residues. Germline CDR1 and CDR2: SGHNT and YYREEE (reference sequence). Here the CDR3 reads CASSVDRGENIQYF. The CDR3 DNA follows: TGTGCCAGCAGCGTGGACAGGGGGGAAAACATTCAGTACTTC. Full variable domain (rest looked up from reference TRBV5-4 and TRBJ2-4): ETGVTQSPTHLIKTRGQQVTLRCSSQSGHNTVSWYQQALGQGPQFIFQYYREEENGRGNFPPRFSGLQFPNYSSELNVNALELDDSALYLCASSVDRGENIQYFGAGTRLSVL.

The V call is TRBV27, the J call TRBJ1-1; 7 bases align to TRBD1. V lost 5 bases and J lost 5; bases outside the gene matches: 8. The CDR3 is 14 amino acids. Per germline, CDR1 MNHEY and CDR2 SMNVEV (reference sequence). The CDR3 nucleotides are TGTGCCAGCAGTATTTCACAGGGGAGGACTGAAGCTTTCTTT. This codes for CASSISQGRTEAFF.

The rearrangement uses TRBV25-1 and TRBJ2-7; tentatively, D is TRBD1 (6 bases). The germline V gene encodes CDR1 MGHDK and CDR2 SYGVNS. The CDR3 extends over 13 amino acids. The CDR3 here is CASAGALAYEQYF. The CDR3 coding sequence is TGTGCTTCAGCAGGGGCTCTGGCCTACGAGCAGTACTTC.

The V call is TRBV29-1, the J call TRBJ1-2; D is uncertain. The germline V gene encodes CDR1 SQVTM and CDR2 ANQGSEA. This CDR3 comprises 13 residues. Deletions cut 4 bases from V and 2 bases from J, with 11 bases between. CDR3 loop: CSVGDRENYGYTF. DNA for the CDR3: TGCAGCGTTGGTGATCGGGAAAACTATGGCTACACCTTC.

The V gene is TRBV29-1, the J gene TRBJ2-7, with D unresolved. Germline CDR1 and CDR2: SQVTM and ANQGSEA. There are 13 residues in the CDR3. V was trimmed by 4 bases and J by 1 base, leaving 11 bases between them. CDR3 sequence: CSVGSRVSYEQYF. The CDR3 DNA reads as TGCAGCGTTGGGTCAAGAGTGTCCTACGAGCAGTACTTC.

This clone came up a few times. V gene TRBV29-1 combines with J gene TRBJ1-2; TRBD1 aligns across 9 bases. The V gene's germline CDR1 is SQVTM and CDR2 ANQGSEA. The CDR3 spans 14 residues. V shed 6 bases and J 6 bases; nucleotides not matched to a gene: 11. This chain's CDR3 is CSVGTGQGIDGYTF. In DNA, the CDR3 is TGCAGCGTCGGGACTGGACAGGGGATCGATGGCTACACCTTC.

This clone was counted between two and nine times. This chain connects TRBV10-3 to TRBJ1-4, with D perhaps TRBD1 (5 bases). CDR1 is ENHRY and CDR2 is SYGVKD in the germline V gene. The CDR3 contains 16 residues. The V gene lost 3 bases and the J gene lost 8 bases, with 19 bases spanning the gap. The CDR3, as DNA: TGTGCCATCAGTGAAGGGGTAGGGAAGGGGCGAGAAAAACTGTTTTTT. It yields the protein CAISEGVGKGREKLFF.

The table lists this clone with a few counts. The chain couples TRBV9 to TRBJ2-3, with 9 nucleotides matching TRBD2. This CDR3 has 16 amino acids. V shed 1 base and J 1 base; nucleotides not matched to a gene: 4. The germline CDR1 and CDR2 sequences are SGDLS and YYNGEE. CDR3 protein: CASSVSSSGGTDTQYF. The CDR3 DNA follows: TGTGCCAGCAGCGTATCGTCTAGCGGGGGCACAGATACGCAGTATTTT.

The chain carries TRBV5-1 and TRBJ2-2; D unclear. The germline V gene has CDR1 SGHRS and CDR2 YFSETQ. CDR3 length: 13 residues. The V gene lost 2 bases and the J gene lost 1 base, with 3 bases spanning the gap. CDR3 bases: TGCGCCAGCAGCTTTCAGAACACCGGGGAGCTGTTTTTT. This translates into CASSFQNTGELFF.

The chain uses TRBV29-1 and TRBJ2-4; unclear D gene. Germline values: CDR1 SQVTM, CDR2 ANQGSEA. The CDR3 length is 13 residues. Trimming stripped 4 bases from V and 0 bases from J, with 7 bases between. The CDR3 loop is CSVGLKAKNIQYF. The CDR3 DNA reads TGCAGCGTTGGGCTGAAAGCCAAAAACATTCAGTACTTC.

CDR3 sequence reads: CATSTGNTYEQYF. The CDR3 bases are TGTGCCACCTCGACAGGGAATACCTACGAGCAGTACTTC. The V and J genes are TRBV14 and TRBJ2-7; 7 nucleotides line up with TRBD1. CDR3 length: 13 residues. The germline CDR1 and CDR2 sequences are SGHDN and FVKESK. Germline trimming cut 10 bases from V and 2 bases from J; bases unmatched to any gene: 8.

The J gene is TRBJ2-5, the V gene TRBV30; TRBD2 might be the D (6 bases). The germline gives CDR1 GTSNPN, CDR2 SVGIG (reference sequence). The CDR3 length is 12 residues. Trimming removed 3 bases at V and 1 base at J, with 6 bases between. CDR3 in amino acids: CAWREGQETQYF. Written as DNA, the CDR3 is TGTGCCTGGAGGGAGGGCCAAGAGACCCAGTACTTC.

V and J are TRBV9 and TRBJ1-4; D is possibly TRBD1 (5 bases). V lost 0 bases to trimming and J lost 4 bases, with 10 bases between them. Germline V gene lookup returns CDR1 SGDLS and CDR2 YYNGEE. The length of the CDR3 is 15 residues. The CDR3 loop is CASSVDPRDNEKLFF. The CDR3 bases are TGTGCCAGCAGCGTAGATCCCAGGGATAATGAAAAACTGTTTTTT.

The chain carries TRBV27 and TRBJ2-7; TRBD1 might be the D (6 bases). V lost 4 bases to trimming and J lost 1 base, with 14 bases between them. Germline V gene data show CDR1 as MNHEY and CDR2 as SMNVEV (reference sequence). The CDR3 covers 15 residues. For the CDR3, the DNA is TGTGCCAGCAGTTCCCGACCACAGGGATCCTACGAGCAGTACTTC. It yields the protein CASSSRPQGSYEQYF.

The CDR3 loop reads CASSVASGQGKSYEQYF. CDR3 nucleotides: TGTGCCAGCAGCGTAGCGTCGGGACAGGGCAAATCCTACGAGCAGTACTTC. The chain joins TRBV9 to TRBJ2-7, with 9 bases lining up with TRBD1. Germline CDR1 reads SGDLS; CDR2 reads YYNGEE. The CDR3 covers 17 residues. The J segment lost 1 base and the V segment lost 0 bases, leaving 8 bases of the junction unmatched.

This clone has just a few counts. This CDR3 is CASSLGGNDEQYF. CDR3 sequence (DNA): TGTGCCAGCAGCTTAGGGGGGAATGACGAGCAGTACTTC. This rearrangement joins TRBV7-6 to TRBJ2-5; the D gene could be TRBD1 or TRBD2 (5 bases each). The J call is in doubt because the DNA end fits TRBJ2-7 better. The CDR3 is 13 residues long. Germline assignment: CDR1 SGHVS and CDR2 FNYEAQ.

The chain recombines TRBV4-3 with TRBJ1-2, with 10 positions matching TRBD1. The CDR3 spans 15 residues. The V gene's germline CDR1 is LGHNA and CDR2 YSLEER. Germline trimming cut 4 bases from V and 6 bases from J; bases unmatched to any gene: 8. The CDR3, as DNA: TGCGCCAGCAGCCCCCAGGACAGGGGGAGGAATGGCTACACCTTC. Translating it yields CASSPQDRGRNGYTF.

This chain connects TRBV29-1 to TRBJ1-1, with D possibly TRBD1 on 5 matching bases. Trimming cost V 5 bases and J 1 base, with 17 bases left between them. The CDR3 loop spans 15 amino acids. CDR1 and CDR2 from the germline V gene are SQVTM and ANQGSEA. The CDR3 DNA reads as TGCAGCGTTTCCACCCTGGGAGGGGCGAACACTGAAGCTTTCTTT. Protein product: CSVSTLGGANTEAFF.

The chain recombines TRBV4-3 with TRBJ2-1, with unresolved D. Germline V gives CDR1 LGHNA, CDR2 YSLEER. V lost 0 bases, J lost 0 bases, and 6 bases lay in between. This CDR3 region has 15 residues. The CDR3 is CASSQEPHSYNEQFF. CDR3 in DNA: TGCGCCAGCAGCCAAGAACCGCACTCCTACAATGAGCAGTTCTTC.

V and J are TRBV4-3 and TRBJ1-2; perhaps TRBD1 as D (5 bases). The CDR3 has 13 amino acids. From germline, CDR1 is LGHNA and CDR2 YSLEER. Trimming pared 3 bases from V and 5 bases from J, leaving 10 bases between. The CDR3 DNA sequence: TGCGCCAGCAGCCAGCCGGGGGAATATGGCTACACCTTC. Protein: CASSQPGEYGYTF.

This clone was seen just once. The V and J genes are TRBV5-1 and TRBJ2-1, with 8 nucleotides matching TRBD1. J gave up 0 bases and V 4 bases, and 3 bases lay outside the gene matches. CDR3 length: 15 amino acids. Germline-derived CDR1 and CDR2 are SGHRS and YFSETQ. This CDR3 is CASSRQGSSYNEQFF. The CDR3 DNA reads TGCGCCAGCAGCAGACAGGGGAGCTCCTACAATGAGCAGTTCTTC. The whole variable domain, remainder taken from reference TRBV5-1 and TRBJ2-1, is KAGVTQTPRYLIKTRGQQVTLSCSPISGHRSVSWYQQTPGQGLQFLFEYFSETQRNKGNFPGRFSGRQFSNSRSEMNVSTLELGDSALYLCASSRQGSSYNEQFFGPGTRLTVL.